Listed here is a single TCR beta chain. Its antigen is unidentified. This entry comes from a study of shared clonotypes between healthy human individuals. Original handling: ImmunoSEQ supplied junction-only sequences lacking quality scores, so filtering was different. Sequenced by immunoSEQ multiplex PCR; TCRdb stores in-frame clones only, minus some. The V and J calls and the clone size are those of that table, but D and trimming were determined from the DNA. The sample includes about 510,000 clones, roughly 78% of them seen just once. Unsorted samples, those not sorted, used 84 million or so PBMCs for genomic DNA. Study-level findings and limits: Exclusively blood specimens were collected; tissue repertoires likely differ.

Sequencing was done on a sample of PBMCs. This clonotype was obtained from a woman in her forties in good health. Some clones in this sample may be carry-over from other donors' samples.

In DNA, the CDR3 is TGTGCCAGCAGTCCAGGACTAGCGGGCCGACAAGAGACCCAGTACTTC. Translating gives CASSPGLAGRQETQYF. The chain employs TRBV27 and TRBJ2-5; 11 nucleotides line up with TRBD2. The CDR3 loop spans 16 amino acids. V shed 5 bases and J 2 bases; nucleotides not matched to a gene: 7. The germline V gene has CDR1 MNHEY and CDR2 SMNVEV (reference sequence).